This section outlines one T cell receptor beta chain sequence together with its context. This PCR relied on a set of 60 Vbeta primers and 13 Jbeta primers. The method was immunoSEQ multiplex PCR; TCRdb's version includes in-frame clones alone and lacks a portion of them. The sample holds about 190,000 clones, roughly four fifths seen once. The data were obtained in a study of cytomegalovirus exposure and HLA in healthy donors. CDR3 length equals 11 residues. Germline CDR1 is MNHEY and CDR2 is SVGAGI. V was cut by 2 bases and J by 12 bases, with 10 bases left in between. V gene TRBV6-5 combines with J gene TRBJ1-1; D is unclear. The clonotype comes from a man aged 18 to 29 in good health and CMV-seronegative. The sequencing sample was made of PBMCs. In DNA, the CDR3 is TGTGCCAGCAGTTACCAAGCGATGACTTTCTTT. Translated, it gives CASSYQAMTFF.